Below are 31 T cell receptor beta chains sequenced from a single sample in a study of identical twins. TCRdb independently ran MiXCR on the 5' RACE reads; one entry per CDR3 protein. In the table there are roughly 290,000 distinct CDR3 sequences, 6.5% to 9.5% of which are singletons. This sample was shared with a second study, whose subject was yellow fever vaccine responses in identical twins.

Sequencing input: memory (CD45RO+) T cells sorted from blood. These receptors were taken from a woman aged 18-30 years in good health.

The table lists this clonotype with many counts. The chain joins TRBV20-1 to TRBJ2-1; D is undetermined. Trimming removed 6 bases at V and 7 bases at J, with 16 bases between. CDR1 and CDR2 (germline): DFQATT, SNEGSKA (reference sequence). The length of the CDR3 is 13 residues. CDR3 residues: CSATKGRSNEQFF. CDR3 nucleotide sequence: TGCAGTGCCACGAAAGGGCGGTCAAATGAGCAGTTCTTC.

There are many counts of this clonotype. The DNA for the CDR3 is TGTGCCAGCGGAGGGACAGGGAGAGATTACACCGGGGAGCTGTTTTTT. Translation: CASGGTGRDYTGELFF. The chain links TRBV5-6 to TRBJ2-2, with TRBD1 matching 9 bases. Germline lookup yields CDR1 SGHDT and CDR2 YYEEEE. The CDR3 consists of 16 residues. The V gene end was trimmed by 7 bases and the J gene end by 3 bases; junction bases not matched to a gene: 10.

V and J are TRBV6-4 and TRBJ2-3, with 9 bases fitting TRBD2. Germline CDR1 and CDR2: MRHNA and SNTAGT. The CDR3 consists of 17 residues. Trimming took 3 bases from V and 5 from J; bases not matched to a gene: 12. The CDR3 bases are TGTGCCAGCAGTGAAACAGCGGGGGGCGCCTCGAAAGATACGCAGTATTTT. Its protein is CASSETAGGASKDTQYF.

V and J are TRBV10-3 and TRBJ1-5; D unclear. Germline CDR1 and CDR2: ENHRY and SYGVKD. The CDR3 is 16 residues long. V gave up 5 bases and J gave up 3 bases, with 17 bases separating them. CDR3 sequence reads: CAISYTAGGVNQPQHF. CDR3 sequence (DNA): TGTGCCATCAGTTACACGGCAGGAGGCGTCAATCAGCCCCAGCATTTT.

In its sample, this clonotype was seen a few times. This chain connects TRBV5-5 to TRBJ1-4; D gene ambiguous. CDR1 is SGHKS, CDR2 YYEKEE, per germline (reference sequence). The CDR3 sequence is 15 residues long. V was pared by 1 base and J by 0 bases, with 7 bases between. As DNA, the CDR3 is TGTGCCAGCAGCTTGCTTGCCACAACTAATGAAAAACTGTTTTTT. Protein: CASSLLATTNEKLFF.

The genes are TRBV28 and TRBJ1-5; possibly TRBD1 for D (6 bases). There are 15 residues in the CDR3. The germline gives CDR1 MDHEN, CDR2 SYDVKM. V lost 3 bases and J 6 bases, leaving 15 bases between the germline ends. Here the CDR3 reads CASSLETGGAQPQHF. Written as DNA, the CDR3 is TGTGCCAGCAGTTTGGAGACAGGCGGAGCTCAGCCCCAGCATTTT.

V gene TRBV27 combines with J gene TRBJ2-2; TRBD1 is a possible D gene (5 bases). V shed 6 bases and J shed 5 bases, with 19 bases lying between them. Germline V gene data show CDR1 as MNHEY and CDR2 as SMNVEV (reference sequence). CDR3 length: 16 amino acids. CDR3: CASRPNPNQGTGELFF. The CDR3 bases are TGTGCCAGCAGACCCAACCCAAACCAGGGTACCGGGGAGCTGTTTTTT.

The chain employs TRBV20-1 and TRBJ2-3; 9 bases are shared with TRBD2. The CDR3 sequence is 16 residues long. V lost 1 base, J lost 5 bases, and 10 bases stayed unmatched. Germline V gene lookup returns CDR1 DFQATT and CDR2 SNEGSKA (reference sequence). In nucleotides, the CDR3 is TGCAGTGCTAGAGCTGGACTAGCGTCCTTGGGAGATACGCAGTATTTT. Translating gives CSARAGLASLGDTQYF.

The genes are TRBV18 and TRBJ2-2; D gene uncertain. Trimming left V 3 bases short and J 5 bases short, with 19 bases between. This CDR3 contains 17 residues. Germline V lookup: CDR1 KGHSH, CDR2 LQKENI. CDR3 loop: CASSPAGPSASTGELFF. The CDR3 DNA reads TGTGCCAGCTCACCGGCAGGACCATCCGCCAGTACCGGGGAGCTGTTTTTT.

This clonotype was counted many times. The chain employs TRBV5-1 and TRBJ2-7; 14 bases align to TRBD2. Germline V CDR1 and CDR2: SGHRS, YFSETQ. The CDR3 runs 14 residues. V gave up 4 bases and J gave up 7 bases; unmatched junction bases: 4. CDR3: CASSLGLAGEEQYF. The CDR3 nucleotides read TGCGCCAGCAGCCTGGGACTAGCGGGAGAAGAGCAGTACTTC.

This clonotype was counted only a few times. The chain uses TRBV6-1 and TRBJ2-3, with 10 bases aligning to TRBD2. The trim removed 0 bases at V and 6 bases at J, leaving 3 bases unmatched. Germline V gene sequence: CDR1 MNHNS, CDR2 SASEGT. The CDR3 has 15 amino acids. The CDR3 loop reads CASSEASGGPDTQYF. The DNA for the CDR3 is TGTGCCAGCAGTGAAGCTAGCGGGGGGCCGGATACGCAGTATTTT.

This clonotype was picked up a small number of times. The CDR3 DNA follows: TGTGCCAGCAGTGCGCGGCCGACCCTTTACCGGGACAGGGACTACAATGAGCAGTTCTTC. It yields the protein CASSARPTLYRDRDYNEQFF. The chain couples TRBV6-1 to TRBJ2-1, with 9 nucleotides matching TRBD1. CDR1 is MNHNS and CDR2 is SASEGT in the germline V gene. The CDR3 consists of 20 residues. Trimming at V came to 4 bases and at J to 3 bases, leaving 19 bases not matched to a gene.

This clonotype was picked up many times. CDR3 nucleotide sequence: TGCGCCAGCAGCTTGGATCCGTCCTATAATTCACCCCTCCACTTT. Its translation: CASSLDPSYNSPLHF. The chain has TRBV5-1 and TRBJ1-6; D call uncertain. Germline V gene sequence: CDR1 SGHRS, CDR2 YFSETQ. The ends were cut back, 0 bases at V and 1 base at J, with 5 bases in the middle. The CDR3 has 15 residues.

The sample holds many counts of this clonotype. The gene calls are TRBV5-1 and TRBJ2-1, with TRBD2 matching 9 bases. V was clipped by 0 bases and J by 6 bases; unmatched bases: 4. Germline lookup yields CDR1 SGHRS and CDR2 YFSETQ. This CDR3 comprises 15 residues. CDR3 nucleotide sequence: TGCGCCAGCAGCTTGGCAGCGGGAGGTGTCAATGAGCAGTTCTTC. This encodes CASSLAAGGVNEQFF.

This clonotype was counted at least ten times. This sequence joins TRBV7-8 and TRBJ2-5; either TRBD1 or TRBD2 may fit D (5 bases each). This CDR3 contains 17 residues. Looked up from germline, CDR1 is SGHVS and CDR2 is FQNEAQ. Trimming left V 3 bases short and J 3 bases short, with 20 bases between. The CDR3, as DNA: TGTGCCAGCAGCTTGGGGCTTGAGGGCATGGAAAAAGAGACCCAGTACTTC. Its protein product is CASSLGLEGMEKETQYF.

This clonotype has only a few counts. The chain uses TRBV3-1 and TRBJ2-1, with 10 bases lining up with TRBD1. The CDR3 length is 16 residues. Germline loops: CDR1 LGHDT, CDR2 YNNKEL (reference sequence). The J segment lost 9 bases and the V segment lost 2 bases, leaving 10 bases of the junction unmatched. CDR3 protein: CASSQPQDRGPGEQFF. CDR3 nucleotides: TGTGCCAGCAGCCAACCACAAGACAGGGGGCCGGGTGAGCAGTTCTTC.

V and J are TRBV12-3 or TRBV12-4 and TRBJ2-7, with TRBD1 matching over 9 bases. The CDR3 runs to 15 residues. The V gene end was trimmed by 4 bases and the J gene end by 3 bases; junction bases not matched to a gene: 7. The DNA of the CDR3 is TGTGCCAGCAGTTCTCGGGACAGGGCCCTCTACGAGCAGTACTTC. Protein product: CASSSRDRALYEQYF.

This clonotype has ten or more counts. The chain links TRBV29-1 to TRBJ2-3; 7 positions match TRBD2. Germline V gene lookup returns CDR1 SQVTM and CDR2 ANQGSEA. The CDR3 has 16 amino acids. The V segment lost 6 bases and the J segment 7 bases; nucleotides outside the gene matches: 19. CDR3 residues: CSVSTPRAGDGYTQYF. The CDR3 nucleotides are TGCAGCGTAAGCACCCCTAGGGCGGGAGACGGATATACGCAGTATTTT.

CDR3 loop: CASSDRGIVTQYF. CDR3 sequence (DNA): TGTGCCAGCAGCGACAGGGGTATTGTGACCCAGTACTTC. The rearrangement links TRBV7-9 to TRBJ2-5, with TRBD1 identical over 8 bases. CDR1 SEHNR and CDR2 FQNEAQ come from the germline V gene (reference sequence). The junction had 6 bases not matched to a gene; V was cut back by 5 bases and J by 7 bases. The CDR3 has 13 residues.

The rearrangement joins TRBV6-4 to TRBJ1-1; D gene unclear. Trimming pared 4 bases from V and 1 base from J, leaving 7 bases between. The CDR3 has 13 amino acids. Germline CDR1 MRHNA, CDR2 SNTAGT. The CDR3, as DNA: TGTGCCAGCAGTGTACACAAGAACACTGAAGCTTTCTTT. Its translation: CASSVHKNTEAFF.

This clonotype was counted only a few times. The chain recombines TRBV12-3 or TRBV12-4 with TRBJ1-2; 10 positions agree with TRBD1. The CDR3 sequence is 17 residues long. The J segment lost 0 bases and the V segment lost 5 bases, leaving 9 bases of the junction unmatched. CDR3 bases: TGTGCCAGCAGTATCGGACAGGGGGGGATAGCTAACTATGGCTACACCTTC. Protein sequence: CASSIGQGGIANYGYTF.

The sample holds a few counts of this clonotype. V and J are TRBV10-2 and TRBJ2-1; 9 bases match TRBD2. V dropped 0 bases and J dropped 8; count of bases not matched to a gene: 8. Germline V gene lookup returns CDR1 WSHSY and CDR2 SAAADI. This CDR3 contains 16 residues. In DNA, the CDR3 is TGCGCCAGCAGTGAGTCTTCGGGACTAGCCGTCGATGAGCAGTTCTTC. Protein sequence: CASSESSGLAVDEQFF.

The table lists this clonotype with a few counts. J is TRBJ2-3 and V is TRBV25-1; 9 bases line up with TRBD1. The V gene's germline CDR1 is MGHDK and CDR2 SYGVNS. The CDR3 consists of 15 residues. V was pared by 2 bases and J by 1 base, with 1 base of the junction left unmatched. The CDR3 here is CASSETGGGTDTQYF. The CDR3 DNA sequence: TGTGCCAGCAGTGAAACAGGGGGCGGCACAGATACGCAGTATTTT. Based on the CDR3 plus reference TRBV25-1 and TRBJ2-3, the full variable domain is EADIYQTPRYLVIGTGKKITLECSQTMGHDKMYWYQQDPGMELHLIHYSYGVNSTEKGDLSSESTVSRIRTEHFPLTLESARPSHTSQYLCASSETGGGTDTQYFGPGTRLTVL.

The V call is TRBV4-1, the J call TRBJ1-1; 8 bases align to TRBD1. Trimming at V came to 4 bases and at J to 2 bases, leaving 6 bases not matched to a gene. The CDR3 loop spans 15 amino acids. Per germline, CDR1 MGHRA and CDR2 YSYEKL. The CDR3 nucleotides read TGCGCCAGCAGCCCGACAGGGGTTTCCAACACTGAAGCTTTCTTT. This sequence encodes CASSPTGVSNTEAFF.

This clonotype was counted only a few times. This chain joins TRBV10-3 and TRBJ1-3; D gene uncertain. The CDR3 sequence is 13 residues long. The germline CDR1 and CDR2 sequences are ENHRY and SYGVKD. The ends were cut back, 6 bases at V and 0 bases at J, with 6 bases in the middle. As DNA, the CDR3 is TGTGCCATCAGGGAGAGCTCTGGAAACACCATATATTTT. Its protein is CAIRESSGNTIYF.

The V gene is TRBV20-1, the J gene TRBJ1-1; no firm D call. Trimming shortened V by 0 bases and J by 0 bases, and 11 bases separated the two germline ends. The germline V gene has CDR1 DFQATT and CDR2 SNEGSKA (reference sequence). CDR3 length: 15 amino acids. The CDR3 is CSARDRKEVNTEAFF. Here the CDR3 DNA reads TGCAGTGCTAGAGATCGGAAGGAAGTGAACACTGAAGCTTTCTTT.

This clonotype came up a few times. For the CDR3, the DNA is TGTGCCAGCACCCGGACAGGACTCTATGGCTACACCTTC. Its translation is CASTRTGLYGYTF. The chain recombines TRBV12-3 or TRBV12-4 with TRBJ1-2; TRBD1 matches 7 bases. The CDR3 loop spans 13 amino acids. Unmatched junction bases numbered 6, after V lost 7 bases and J lost 4 bases.

Ten or more counts support this clonotype. V and J are TRBV5-1 and TRBJ2-1; D gene unclear. The CDR3 contains 15 residues. The germline V gene encodes CDR1 SGHRS and CDR2 YFSETQ. The V and J ends lost 3 bases and 0 bases respectively, with 10 bases between them. CDR3 nucleotide sequence: TGCGCCAGCAGCTCCTCCGGGTACTCCTACAATGAGCAGTTCTTC. Its protein product is CASSSSGYSYNEQFF.

The chain has TRBV11-3 and TRBJ2-7; D possibly matches TRBD1 or TRBD2 (6 bases each). The V end was cut by 5 bases, the J end by 3 bases, with 17 bases between. Germline CDR1 reads SGHNT; CDR2 reads YENEEA. This CDR3 contains 15 residues. The CDR3 sequence: CASSLARGVVYEQYF. In nucleotides, the CDR3 is TGTGCCAGCAGCCTAGCAAGGGGGGTGGTCTACGAGCAGTACTTC.

This clonotype was counted only a few times. The V gene is TRBV20-1, the J gene TRBJ1-6; D is unresolved. This CDR3 spans 12 amino acids. Germline CDR1 reads DFQATT; CDR2 reads SNEGSKA (reference sequence). Trimming left V 0 bases short and J 7 bases short, with 4 bases between. The CDR3 coding sequence is TGCAGTGCTAGAGATCGAAATTCACCCCTCCACTTT. Translating it yields CSARDRNSPLHF.

The V call is TRBV11-3, the J call TRBJ2-7; TRBD1 might be the D (5 bases). V lost 4 bases and J lost 4, with 11 bases in between. This CDR3 is 13 amino acids long. Germline V gene data show CDR1 as SGHNT and CDR2 as YENEEA. The CDR3 bases are TGTGCCAGCAGCTCAAGGACAACGTACGAGCAGTACTTC. It codes for CASSSRTTYEQYF.